This entry describes one T cell receptor beta chain. This receptor's antigen is unknown. No clone much larger than this one lies a single base away; base qualities are absent. The data originate from a study of blood T cell repertoires in COVID-19 (dated by TCRdb to the early 2020s). Notes on the research overall: The collaborator samples originated in the United States, Italy and Spain and spanned the acute and convalescent phases of COVID-19. The prospective study material was composed of cDNA or gDNA derived from T cells, B-cell-depleted T cells, or PBMCs. Subjects who had been exposed to COVID-19, were actively infected with it, or had recovered from it provided the deeply sampled blood TCRbeta repertoires that made up the dataset. The repertoires were made available in a free public database intended to serve as a resource for research on the immune response to SARS-CoV-2. The samples were drawn from two sources: the first 160 participants of the ongoing ImmuneRACE study, and 950 to 1,500 subjects contributed by 6 global collaborators. A de-identified subject ID, COVID-19 status, age in years and sex were almost always included in the sample metadata. Where available, HLA class I and class II types were obtained from metadata supplied by the sample provider rather than from assay-based typing. Beyond this particular receptor, the publication reports: How much clinical and demographic metadata was included differed by source and by participant, and the metadata was provided uncurated.

TCRbeta CDR3 regions were amplified from genomic DNA using the immunoSEQ Assay, a bias-controlled multiplex PCR. Regarding the original processing steps: The number of nucleated cells in each sample was estimated from the amplification of reference gene primers within the assay. To quantify the absolute abundance of each unique TCRbeta CDR3 rearrangement, sequence reads were collapsed and filtered. For each sample, productive Simpson clonality was calculated as the square root of Simpson's diversity index across productive rearrangements. This is the immuneACCESS table as TCRdb keeps it, with only in-frame sequences that have V and J called. A part of the clones is gone; compared with another copy, unresolved V genes explain less than half, and the rest is unexplained. That table gives V, J and clone size, and the DNA gave D and trimming. The table for this sample lists about 250,000 clones; 70% to 90% of them were counted only once. Roughly 3% of the sample is held by the ten biggest clonotypes.

Via the germline V gene (reference sequence), CDR1 is SEHNR and CDR2 FQNEAQ. Reading from cysteine to phenylalanine, the CDR3 counts 16 amino acids. The kept DNA is CDR3 alone, 48 bases in frame from the first base. V and J are trimmed by 5 bases and 2 bases, and the gene matches miss 10 bases of the junction. Each collaborating institution followed its own protocols to collect whole blood in K2EDTA tubes. For TCRbeta analysis, collaborators shipped samples in one of three forms: frozen whole blood, isolated PBMCs, or DNA extracted from either of those sample types. The specimen was peripheral blood. The rearranged chain carries TRBV7-9 and TRBJ1-2; 8 bases in between match TRBD1. The TCR sequence derives from a man aged 18 to 30 with active or convalescent COVID-19. The CDR3 has the sequence CASSLPRTGRNYGYTF. DNA sequence: TGTGCCAGCAGCCTCCCTCGGACAGGGAGGAACTATGGCTACACCTTC.